A selection of T cell receptor beta chains follows, all from one sample in a study of blood T cell repertoires in COVID-19. Clones were read by immunoSEQ multiplex PCR, and TCRdb kept only the in-frame ones, dropping some. Here the sample spans nearly 110,000 clones, approximately 84% being singletons. Sequencing input: peripheral blood. All receptors come from a woman in her sixties with acute or convalescent COVID-19. Both conserved end residues are part of each CDR3. A D gene is named only where the DNA matches it firmly. The size of a clone is reported for some rows only, either as once, few or many, or as a class for expanded clones.

>TRBV3-1/TRBV3-2|-|-|TRBJ2-7
TGTGCCAGCAGCCAGGGGACACAAGTTTACGAGCAGTACTTC
CASSQGTQVYEQYF
>TRBV25-1|-|TRBD1|TRBJ1-6
TGTGCCAGCAGTCCCCAGGGGATGGGCAGGGGGGATTCACCCCTCCACTTT
CASSPQGMGRGDSPLHF
>TRBV6-6|-|-|TRBJ2-2
TGTGCCAGCAGTAACGGTAATTCCGGGGAGCTGTTTTTT
CASSNGNSGELFF
>TRBV2|once|TRBD1|TRBJ1-5
TGTGCCAGCAGACCAGGACAGGGCGGGTACGGGACCCAGCATTTT
CASRPGQGGYGTQHF
>TRBV23-1|few|TRBD1|TRBJ2-7
TGCGCCAGCAGTCCTCCGACAGGGGCTTTTTCCGACGAGCAGTACTTC
CASSPPTGAFSDEQYF
>TRBV5-4|-|-|TRBJ2-2
TGTGCCAGCAGGCGGGGCGGGGAGATCGACACCGGGGAGCTGTTTTTT
CASRRGGEIDTGELFF
>TRBV15|-|-|TRBJ1-3
TGTGCCACCAGCAGAGCCCCCCCAAACTCTGGAAACACCATATATTTT
CATSRAPPNSGNTIYF
>TRBV18|-|TRBD2|TRBJ2-7
TGTGCCAGCTCCTACCCACTAGCGGGGCAGACCTACGAGCAGTACTTC
CASSYPLAGQTYEQYF
>TRBV9|-|TRBD1|TRBJ2-1
TGTGCCAGCAGCCGTGGGACAGGGAGGGCAAATGAGCAGTTCTTC
CASSRGTGRANEQFF
>TRBV11-1|-|TRBD1|TRBJ2-5
TGTGCCAGCAGCTTAGGGGGACAGGTCCAAGAGACCCAGTACTTC
CASSLGGQVQETQYF
>TRBV7-9|-|-|TRBJ1-1
TGTGCCAGCAGCCCGGCGGGTGAAGCTTTCTTT
CASSPAGEAFF
>TRBV4-1|-|TRBD1|TRBJ1-1
TGCGCCAGCAGCCAAGACCCCGGACAGGAAGGGTTGGTGGGCACTGAAGCTTTCTTT
CASSQDPGQEGLVGTEAFF
>TRBV27|-|TRBD1|TRBJ2-3
TGTGCCAGCAGTTCCCTCAACAGGGGGCTCAGCACAGATACGCAGTATTTT
CASSSLNRGLSTDTQYF
>TRBV7-9|-|TRBD1|TRBJ1-2
TGTGCCAGCAGCTTAGAGACAGGGGCCGTCTATGGCTACACCTTC
CASSLETGAVYGYTF
>TRBV12-3/TRBV12-4|-|-|TRBJ1-2
TGTGCCAGCAGTTTCGCAGGGCATGGCTACACCTTC
CASSFAGHGYTF
>TRBV3-1/TRBV3-2|-|-|TRBJ2-6
TGTGCCAGCAGCCAAGATTATGCCAGGACAGTCACTAGCTCTGGGGCCAACGTCCTGACTTTC
CASSQDYARTVTSSGANVLTF
>TRBV27|-|-|TRBJ1-2
TGTGCCAGCAGTTTATCAGCAGGCATGAGTACCTATGGCTACACCTTC
CASSLSAGMSTYGYTF
>TRBV7-2|-|-|TRBJ1-4
TGTGCCAGCAGCTCACAAGTCTCAGAAAAACTGTTTTTT
CASSSQVSEKLFF
>TRBV3-1/TRBV3-2|-|TRBD1|TRBJ1-3
TGTGCCAGCAGCTCCGACAGGGACTTTGGAAACACCATATATTTT
CASSSDRDFGNTIYF
>TRBV7-7|-|-|TRBJ2-3
TGTGCTAGCAGCCGTGGATTGACAGGAAGCACAGATACGCAGTATTTT
CASSRGLTGSTDTQYF
>TRBV6-1|few|TRBD2|TRBJ2-1
TGTGCCAGCAGTGCAGTAGCGGGAGCGGTCTACAATGAGCAGTTCTTC
CASSAVAGAVYNEQFF
>TRBV7-6|-|-|TRBJ2-7
TGTGCCAGCAGCTCGACAGACGGCTACGAGCAGTACTTC
CASSSTDGYEQYF
>TRBV30|-|-|TRBJ1-4
TGTGCCTGGAAGACCCCGGGAGTAAAACTGTTTTTT
CAWKTPGVKLFF
>TRBV11-2|-|-|TRBJ2-5
TGTGCCAGCAGCTTGGCCCAAGAGACCCAGTACTTC
CASSLAQETQYF
>TRBV10-2|-|-|TRBJ1-2
TGCGCCAGCAGTGACAGGGGAGGGGGCTATGGCTACACCTTC
CASSDRGGGYGYTF
>TRBV5-6|-|-|TRBJ1-3
TGTGCCAGCAGCTGGCTCTGGGGCAGTTCCTCTGGAAACACCATATATTTT
CASSWLWGSSSGNTIYF
>TRBV5-1|-|-|TRBJ2-6
TGCGCCAGCAGCTTGGATATCTCTGGGGCCAACGTCCTGACTTTC
CASSLDISGANVLTF
>TRBV9|-|-|TRBJ2-3
TGTGCCAGCAGCGTAGGGGTCGCGGGATCCACAGATACGCAGTATTTT
CASSVGVAGSTDTQYF
>TRBV13|-|TRBD1|TRBJ1-1
TGTGCCAGCAGCTTATTTTACGGGGGCAGGGGGACTGAAGCTTTCTTT
CASSLFYGGRGTEAFF
>TRBV5-4|-|-|TRBJ2-1
TGTGCCAGCAGCTGGGGTGGGAGACAGGAGTCCTACAATGAGCAGTTCTTC
CASSWGGRQESYNEQFF
>TRBV15|-|-|TRBJ1-6
TGTGCCACCGCCCGACGGGACTCCTATAATTCACCCCTCCACTTT
CATARRDSYNSPLHF
>TRBV7-3|-|TRBD1|TRBJ1-1
TGTGCCAGCAGCCTATCGACAGGGGGCGCCGGCACTGAAGCTTTCTTT
CASSLSTGGAGTEAFF
>TRBV5-1|-|TRBD1|TRBJ2-1
TGCGCCAGCAGCTTGGAAGTGACAGGGAGCTCCTACAATGAGCAGTTCTTC
CASSLEVTGSSYNEQFF
>TRBV28|few|-|TRBJ2-7
TGTGCCAGCACCCAGGGTAGCGGATCCCTCTACGAGCAGTACTTC
CASTQGSGSLYEQYF
>TRBV5-1|-|-|TRBJ1-2
TGCGCCAGCAGCCCGAGGTCCGCAGACTATGGCTACACCTTC
CASSPRSADYGYTF
>TRBV6-4|-|TRBD2|TRBJ2-5
TGTGCCAGCGAAAATAGCGGTGCGGGGGAGGAGACCCAGTACTTC
CASENSGAGEETQYF
>TRBV2|-|TRBD1|TRBJ2-2
TGTGCCAGCAGGGGCGCCGGGACAGGGTACACCGGGGAGCTGTTTTTT
CASRGAGTGYTGELFF
>TRBV6-4|-|-|TRBJ1-1
TGTGCCAGCAGTGACCCCACAAACACTGAAGCTTTCTTT
CASSDPTNTEAFF
>TRBV6-5|-|-|TRBJ1-1
TGTGCCAGTCTAACAGGGAACACTGAAGCTTTCTTT
CASLTGNTEAFF
>TRBV11-2|once|-|TRBJ1-1
TGTGCCAGCAGCCTTCCGAGCGGGGCCGGGCTTCGGGGCACTGAAGCTTTCTTT
CASSLPSGAGLRGTEAFF
>TRBV6-6|-|-|TRBJ1-2
TGTGCCACCCGGAGGGAGGCTGGTTATGGCTACACCTTC
CATRREAGYGYTF
>TRBV5-1|-|-|TRBJ1-2
TGCGCCAGCAGCTTGGGGCAGGGTGACTATGGCTACACCTTC
CASSLGQGDYGYTF
>TRBV18|-|TRBD2|TRBJ2-1
TGTGCCAGCTCACTATTGACTAGCGGGAGTAGCCACAATGAGCAGTTCTTC
CASSLLTSGSSHNEQFF
>TRBV19|-|TRBD1|TRBJ1-1
TGTGCCAGTAGGCTAGACAGGGATATCGCTGAAGCTTTCTTT
CASRLDRDIAEAFF
>TRBV5-1|-|TRBD2|TRBJ2-7
TGCGCCAGCAGCTTCCCGGCTAGCGGGAGCTACGAGCAGTACTTC
CASSFPASGSYEQYF
>TRBV19|-|-|TRBJ2-5
TGTGCCAGTAGCCCACGTCTTGGCCCCCAAGAGACCCAGTACTTC
CASSPRLGPQETQYF
>TRBV6-5|-|-|TRBJ2-7
TGTGCCAGCAGTTATGGCCTAGCTGGGTACGAGCAGTACTTC
CASSYGLAGYEQYF
>TRBV5-8|-|-|TRBJ1-4
TGTGCCAGCAGGGGGGGAGTACGGCGCGAAAAACTGTTTTTT
CASRGGVRREKLFF
>TRBV6-6|-|TRBD2|TRBJ2-5
TGTGCCAGCAGTGCCGTAGCGGGGGTCCAAGAGACCCAGTACTTC
CASSAVAGVQETQYF
>TRBV15|-|TRBD1|TRBJ1-6
TGTGCCACCAGCAGGTCAGACAGGGGCCGGGGAATACCCCTCCACTTT
CATSRSDRGRGIPLHF
>TRBV6-2/TRBV6-3|-|-|TRBJ1-1
TGTGCCAGCAGTCGGGACACGGCGAACCTTGAAGCTTTCTTT
CASSRDTANLEAFF
>TRBV18|-|-|TRBJ2-2
TGTGCCAGCTCACCACCTAATTCGGACACCGGGGAGCTGTTTTTT
CASSPPNSDTGELFF
>TRBV11-3|-|-|TRBJ2-3
TGTGCCAGCAGCCCCGGAGAGGGGGAGGGCCGTGGAGATACGCAGTATTTT
CASSPGEGEGRGDTQYF
>TRBV29-1|once|-|TRBJ2-1
TGCAGCGGGGGGCAGCGATCGTACTCCTACAATGAGCAGTTCTTC
CSGGQRSYSYNEQFF